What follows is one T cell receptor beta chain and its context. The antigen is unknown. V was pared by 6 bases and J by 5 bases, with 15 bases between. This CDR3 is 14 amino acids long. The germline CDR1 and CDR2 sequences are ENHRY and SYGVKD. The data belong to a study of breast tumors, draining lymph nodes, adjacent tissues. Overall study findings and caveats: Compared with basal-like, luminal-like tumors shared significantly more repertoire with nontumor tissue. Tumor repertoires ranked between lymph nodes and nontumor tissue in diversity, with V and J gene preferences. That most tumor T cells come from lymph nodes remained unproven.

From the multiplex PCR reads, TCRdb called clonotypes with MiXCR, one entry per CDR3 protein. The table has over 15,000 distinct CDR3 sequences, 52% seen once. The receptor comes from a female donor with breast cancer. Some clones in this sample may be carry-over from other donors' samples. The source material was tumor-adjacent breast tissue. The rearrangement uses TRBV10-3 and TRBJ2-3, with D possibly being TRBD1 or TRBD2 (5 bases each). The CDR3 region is CAISQGDRQDTQYF. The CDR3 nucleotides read TGTGCCATCAGCCAGGGAGACCGGCAAGATACGCAGTATTTT.